The sequence of this TCR beta chain was determined in a study of neurological immune-mediated disorders. Overall study findings and caveats: Levels of TCR clonal expansion peaked in HTLV-1-associated myelopathy and reached their lowest in multiple sclerosis, under those of healthy controls.

Time point reported: technical triplicate 2. The unsorted libraries were prepared from 2 million PBMCs (stored at -80 C). This clonotype was found many times. Antigen unknown. With 10-nucleotide random UMIs included, cDNA was synthesized by 5'RACE. Every sequencing run produced over 160 million TCR-beta sequences, and the sequences from any one run covered 15-18 subjects. Each CDR3 protein gets one entry after TCRdb re-called the 5' RACE reads with MiXCR. The table includes about 59,000 distinct CDR3 sequences, about 25% detected once. CDR3 length: 18 residues. CDR1 SQVTM and CDR2 ANQGSEA come from the germline V gene. V lost 6 bases and J lost 2; bases outside the gene matches: 21.

The gene calls are TRBV29-1 and TRBJ2-7; 8 bases line up with TRBD1. The origin of this receptor is a man in his 60s with HTLV-1-associated myelopathy (HAM/TSP). Material for sequencing was PBMCs. The CDR3 sequence: CSVLEEGPGTGHTYEQYF. Written as DNA, the CDR3 is TGCAGCGTCCTAGAGGAGGGTCCCGGGACAGGTCATACCTACGAGCAGTACTTC.